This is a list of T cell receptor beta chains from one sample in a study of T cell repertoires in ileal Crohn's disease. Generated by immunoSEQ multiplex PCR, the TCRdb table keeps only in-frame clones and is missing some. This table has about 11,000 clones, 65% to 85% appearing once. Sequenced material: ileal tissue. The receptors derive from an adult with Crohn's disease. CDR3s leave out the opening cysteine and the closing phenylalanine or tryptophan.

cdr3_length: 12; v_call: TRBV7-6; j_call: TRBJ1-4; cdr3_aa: ASSLAGRGGKLF
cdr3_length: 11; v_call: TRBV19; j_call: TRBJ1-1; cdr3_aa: ASSIGGGTEAF
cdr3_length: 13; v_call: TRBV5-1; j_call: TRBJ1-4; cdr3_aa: ASSPTGGAGEKLF
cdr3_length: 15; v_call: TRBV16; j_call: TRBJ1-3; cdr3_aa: ASSQPGQDENGNTIY
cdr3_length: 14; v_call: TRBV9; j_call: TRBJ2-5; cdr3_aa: ASSVGRRPGRETQY
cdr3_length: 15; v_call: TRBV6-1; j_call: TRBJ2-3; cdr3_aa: ASSEALGGGATDTQY
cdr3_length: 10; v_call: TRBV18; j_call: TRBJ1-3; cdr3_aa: ASSPQGDTIY
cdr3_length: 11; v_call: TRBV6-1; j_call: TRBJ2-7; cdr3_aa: ASKISGIYEQY
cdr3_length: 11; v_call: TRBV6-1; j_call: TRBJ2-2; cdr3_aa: ASTLGGSGELF
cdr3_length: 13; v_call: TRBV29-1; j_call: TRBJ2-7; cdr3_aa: SVGLGGVVSYEQY
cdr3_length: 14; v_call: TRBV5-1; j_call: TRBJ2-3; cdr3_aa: ASSRSLAVGGDTQY
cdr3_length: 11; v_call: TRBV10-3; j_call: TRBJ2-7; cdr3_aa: AISPDRAYEQY
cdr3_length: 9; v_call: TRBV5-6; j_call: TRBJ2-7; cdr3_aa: ASSQGSEQY
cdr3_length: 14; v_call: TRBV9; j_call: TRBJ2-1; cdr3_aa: ASSGRVKAFDNEQF
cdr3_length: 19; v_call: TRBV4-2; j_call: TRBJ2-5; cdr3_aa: ASSQDWAGTSGSGRGETQY
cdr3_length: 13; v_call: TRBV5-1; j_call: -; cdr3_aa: ASSLVATGGREQY
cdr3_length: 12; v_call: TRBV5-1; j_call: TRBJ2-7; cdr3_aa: ASSRMGIGDEQY
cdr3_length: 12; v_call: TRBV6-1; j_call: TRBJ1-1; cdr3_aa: ASQKGGSYTEAF
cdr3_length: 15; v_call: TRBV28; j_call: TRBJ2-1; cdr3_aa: ASSLGILAGGPNEQF
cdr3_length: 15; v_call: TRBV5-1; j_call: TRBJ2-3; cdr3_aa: ASSLGSGTPFTDTQY
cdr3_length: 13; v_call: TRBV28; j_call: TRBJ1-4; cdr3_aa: ASSLQGTPNEKLF
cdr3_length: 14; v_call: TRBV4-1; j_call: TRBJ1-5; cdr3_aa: ASSPSPGGLNQPQH
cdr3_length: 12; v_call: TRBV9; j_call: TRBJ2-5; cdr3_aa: ASSVNSATGTQY
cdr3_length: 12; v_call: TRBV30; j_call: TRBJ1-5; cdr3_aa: AWSAATSNQPQH
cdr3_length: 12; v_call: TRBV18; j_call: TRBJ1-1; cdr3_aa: ASSPPVGDTEAF
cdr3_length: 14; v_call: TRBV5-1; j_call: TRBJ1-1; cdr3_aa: ASSNFRQTLNTEAF
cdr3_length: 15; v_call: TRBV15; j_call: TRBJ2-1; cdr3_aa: ATSPRTGTGLINEQF
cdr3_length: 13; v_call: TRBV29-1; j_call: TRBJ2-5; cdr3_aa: SVRTLGQNQETQY
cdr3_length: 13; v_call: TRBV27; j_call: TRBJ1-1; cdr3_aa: ASSPGTIGDTEAF
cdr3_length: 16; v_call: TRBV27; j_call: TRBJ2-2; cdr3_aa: ASSLGLAGGGNTGELF
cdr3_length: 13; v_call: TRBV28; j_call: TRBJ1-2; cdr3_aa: ASSLRDRGDYGYT
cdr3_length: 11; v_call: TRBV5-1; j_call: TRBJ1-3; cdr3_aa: ASSPGGGNTIY
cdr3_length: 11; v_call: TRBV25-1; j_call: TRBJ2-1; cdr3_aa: ASRGTAGGEQF
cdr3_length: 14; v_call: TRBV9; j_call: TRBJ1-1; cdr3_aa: ASSVGEHIYNTEAF
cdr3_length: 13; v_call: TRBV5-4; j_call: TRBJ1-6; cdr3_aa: ASSQRGQGDSPLH
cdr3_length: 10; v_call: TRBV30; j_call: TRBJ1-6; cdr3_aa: AWSVQYSPLH
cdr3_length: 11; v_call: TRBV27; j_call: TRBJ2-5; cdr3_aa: ASSYRLAETQY